One and the same sample provided the 18 T cell receptor beta chains below, sequenced in a study of blood T cell repertoires in COVID-19. Data came from immunoSEQ multiplex PCR; TCRdb stores just in-frame clones and leaves some out. Found here are approximately 75,000 clones, around 85% of them singletons; the top ten hold roughly 4.6%. Sequenced: peripheral blood. All receptors derive from a man at least 80 years old with acute or convalescent COVID-19.

V usage is TRBV27 and J usage is TRBJ2-1; 9 bases agree with TRBD1. Germline CDR1 reads MNHEY; CDR2 reads SMNVEV (reference sequence). V trimming: 2 bases; J trimming: 1 base; junction bases outside the gene matches: 3. The CDR3 consists of 16 residues. In DNA form, the CDR3 reads TGTGCCAGCAGTTTAATCGACAGGGGGTCCTACAATGAGCAGTTCTTC. This gives the protein CASSLIDRGSYNEQFF.

This clone was found once. The V and J genes are TRBV11-2 and TRBJ2-5, with a weak D call TRBD2 (5 bases). This CDR3 has 14 residues. Trimming stripped 3 bases from V and 5 bases from J, with 13 bases between. Germline-derived CDR1 and CDR2 are SGHAT and FQNNGV. The CDR3 sequence: CASSLSLAGETQYF. CDR3 nucleotides: TGTGCCAGCAGCTTGTCCCTAGCCGGGGAGACCCAGTACTTC.

This rearrangement joins TRBV13 to TRBJ1-1; 9 bases agree with TRBD1. Germline V lookup: CDR1 PRHDT, CDR2 FYEKMQ (reference sequence). The CDR3 runs 18 residues. The V segment lost 4 bases and the J segment 6 bases; nucleotides outside the gene matches: 18. The CDR3 spells CASSWGRSFAGQGSEAFF. CDR3 sequence (DNA): TGTGCCAGCAGCTGGGGCAGGTCATTCGCAGGACAGGGGTCTGAAGCTTTCTTT.

The CDR3 nucleotides read TGTGCCAGCAGCTGGAGACAGGGCCCCTACGAGCAGTACTTC. This codes for CASSWRQGPYEQYF. V is TRBV7-2 and J is TRBJ2-7; 7 bases fit TRBD1. The CDR3 covers 14 residues. Germline assignment: CDR1 SGHTA and CDR2 FQGNSA. The ends lost 4 bases at V and 2 bases at J; junction bases unmatched: 5.

The chain couples TRBV5-1 to TRBJ2-3; D is possibly TRBD1 (5 bases). Trimming shortened V by 0 bases and J by 4 bases, and 12 bases separated the two germline ends. This CDR3 is built from 15 residues. Germline CDR1 and CDR2: SGHRS and YFSETQ. The CDR3: CASSLGQGMADTQYF. For the CDR3, the DNA is TGCGCCAGCAGCTTGGGGCAGGGAATGGCAGATACGCAGTATTTT.

The chain joins TRBV19 to TRBJ2-3; D may be TRBD2 (5 bases). This CDR3 region has 14 residues. V lost 3 bases, J lost 3 bases, and 10 bases lay in between. Germline values: CDR1 LNHDA, CDR2 SQIVND (reference sequence). The CDR3 is CASSIREWTDTQYF. The CDR3 nucleotides read TGTGCCAGTAGTATCCGGGAATGGACAGATACGCAGTATTTT.

About this clone: Other nucleotide sequences in the sample specify the same CDR3. The chain recombines TRBV9 with TRBJ1-1, with D maybe TRBD1 (5 bases). The V gene lost 1 base and the J gene lost 0 bases, with 10 bases spanning the gap. CDR1 and CDR2 from the germline V gene are SGDLS and YYNGEE. CDR3 length equals 15 residues. In DNA form, the CDR3 reads TGTGCCAGCAGCGTAAATTCAGGGATGAACACTGAAGCTTTCTTT. Residues: CASSVNSGMNTEAFF. The variable domain in full, completed from reference TRBV9 and TRBJ1-1, reads DSGVTQTPKHLITATGQRVTLRCSPRSGDLSVYWYQQSLDQGLQFLIQYYNGEERAKGNILERFSAQQFPDLHSELNLSSLELGDSALYFCASSVNSGMNTEAFFGQGTRLTVV.

V is TRBV19 and J is TRBJ2-1, with D possibly being TRBD1 (5 bases). Trimming pared 5 bases from V and 3 bases from J, leaving 17 bases between. This CDR3 region has 16 residues. Germline V gene lookup returns CDR1 LNHDA and CDR2 SQIVND (reference sequence). The CDR3 DNA sequence: TGTGCCAGTAGTCCCCCGACAGCCCCCTACTACAATGAGCAGTTCTTC. Protein sequence: CASSPPTAPYYNEQFF. The entire variable domain, with the rest obtained from reference TRBV19 and TRBJ2-1, is as follows: DGGITQSPKYLFRKEGQNVTLSCEQNLNHDAMYWYRQDPGQGLRLIYYSQIVNDFQKGDIAEGYSVSREKKESFPLTVTSAQKNPTAFYLCASSPPTAPYYNEQFFGPGTRLTVL.

The CDR3 loop reads CAIRGRTGEDETQYF. The DNA for the CDR3 is TGTGCCATCAGGGGCCGGACGGGAGAGGACGAGACCCAGTACTTC. J is TRBJ2-5 and V is TRBV10-3; possibly TRBD2 for D (6 bases). The germline CDR1 and CDR2 sequences are ENHRY and SYGVKD. The germline V and J ends were trimmed by 6 bases and 5 bases, with 19 bases remaining between them. This CDR3 spans 15 amino acids.

The chain combines TRBV28 with TRBJ1-1, with D perhaps TRBD1 (6 bases). The CDR3 sequence is 15 residues long. Per the germline V gene, CDR1 is MDHEN and CDR2 is SYDVKM. V gave up 4 bases and J gave up 1 base, with 13 bases separating them. The CDR3 loop is CASSYPQGGNTEAFF. CDR3 DNA: TGTGCCAGCAGTTATCCACAGGGTGGGAACACTGAAGCTTTCTTT.

This clone was counted a few times. The rearrangement uses TRBV5-4 and TRBJ2-1; 9 bases match TRBD1. Trimming at V came to 5 bases and at J to 4 bases, leaving 10 bases not matched to a gene. This CDR3 contains 16 residues. Per germline, CDR1 SGHNT and CDR2 YYREEE (reference sequence). The CDR3 nucleotides are TGTGCCAGCAGTTCATCGACAGGGGGGTTATACAATGAGCAGTTCTTC. Amino acid sequence: CASSSSTGGLYNEQFF.

This clone was counted between two and nine times. The gene calls are TRBV5-4 and TRBJ2-2, with 9 bases fitting TRBD1. Germline values: CDR1 SGHNT, CDR2 YYREEE (reference sequence). The V and J ends lost 4 bases and 6 bases, in that order; junction bases with no gene match: 13. The CDR3 extends over 17 amino acids. In nucleotides, the CDR3 is TGTGCCAGCAGCCTTCCTTTGGGACAGGGAGTTGCCGGGGAGCTGTTTTTT. This sequence encodes CASSLPLGQGVAGELFF.

This clone came up a few times. The chain carries TRBV7-9 and TRBJ1-5; 7 positions agree with TRBD1. CDR1 is SEHNR and CDR2 is FQNEAQ in the germline V gene (reference sequence). This CDR3 has 16 amino acids. The V segment lost 1 base and the J segment 1 base; nucleotides outside the gene matches: 4. CDR3 sequence reads: CASSLGDSRSNQPQHF. In DNA form, the CDR3 reads TGTGCCAGCAGCTTAGGGGACAGCCGCAGCAATCAGCCCCAGCATTTT.

The gene calls are TRBV2 and TRBJ1-4; no reliable D call. The CDR3 has 15 amino acids. Germline V gene sequence: CDR1 SNHLY, CDR2 FYNNEI. Trimming shortened V by 4 bases and J by 1 base, and 10 bases separated the two germline ends. CDR3 in DNA: TGTGCCAGCAGTGGGAGCGGCCTAACTAATGAAAAACTGTTTTTT. It codes for CASSGSGLTNEKLFF. The full variable domain, with the rest looked up from reference TRBV2 and TRBJ1-4, is EPEVTQTPSHQVTQMGQEVILRCVPISNHLYFYWYRQILGQKVEFLVSFYNNEISEKSEIFDDQFSVERPDGSNFTLKIRSTKLEDSAMYFCASSGSGLTNEKLFFGSGTQLSVL.

V is TRBV5-1 and J is TRBJ1-1; 11 bases are a match to TRBD1. The CDR3 consists of 18 residues. Germline values: CDR1 SGHRS, CDR2 YFSETQ. With V trimmed by 4 bases and J by 0 bases, 11 bases remained unmatched. CDR3 DNA: TGCGCCAGCAGCGTTGGGACAGGGGGACTTATTATGAACACTGAAGCTTTCTTT. It is translated as CASSVGTGGLIMNTEAFF. Supplemented by reference TRBV5-1 and TRBJ1-1, the full variable domain reads KAGVTQTPRYLIKTRGQQVTLSCSPISGHRSVSWYQQTPGQGLQFLFEYFSETQRNKGNFPGRFSGRQFSNSRSEMNVSTLELGDSALYLCASSVGTGGLIMNTEAFFGQGTRLTVV.

CDR3 sequence (DNA): TGCGCCAGCAGCTTTAGCGGGGATAGCACAGATACGCAGTATTTT. Encoded protein: CASSFSGDSTDTQYF. This chain connects TRBV5-1 to TRBJ2-3; TRBD2 aligns across 8 bases. Germline V gives CDR1 SGHRS, CDR2 YFSETQ. There are 15 residues in the CDR3. The V gene end was trimmed by 2 bases and the J gene end by 0 bases; junction bases not matched to a gene: 2.

The chain is built from TRBV15 and TRBJ2-2; TRBD1 matches at 7 bases. CDR1 and CDR2 (germline): LNHNV, YYDKDF (reference sequence). J lost 5 bases, V lost 8 bases, and 20 bases had no gene match. The CDR3 contains 18 residues. The CDR3 region has the DNA TGTGCCACCGGGTCCATAAGAGCGAAGGACAGGCGGACCGGGGAGCTGTTTTTT. Translated: CATGSIRAKDRRTGELFF.

V and J are TRBV12-3 or TRBV12-4 and TRBJ1-4, with D unresolved. The V end was cut by 3 bases, the J end by 8 bases, with 10 bases between. The CDR3 length is 13 residues. The CDR3 region has the DNA TGTGCCAGCAGTTTGACGGGTGACGAAAAACTGTTTTTT. It yields the protein CASSLTGDEKLFF.